This T cell receptor (beta chain) was recorded in a study of shared clonotypes between healthy human individuals. The method was immunoSEQ multiplex PCR; TCRdb's version includes in-frame clones alone and lacks a portion of them. The sample has more than 1.2 million clones; around 98.5% are singletons. This CDR3 has 16 amino acids. Losses at the gene ends were 4 bases for V and 1 base for J; bases not matched to a gene: 7. The germline CDR1 and CDR2 sequences are LNHDA and SQIVND (reference sequence). V usage is TRBV19 and J usage is TRBJ1-5; 7 bases line up with TRBD1. This TCR was sampled from a young man in good health. The sample taken for sequencing was naive CD4+ T cells sorted from blood. The subset here: CD45RA+ positively selected. CDR3 sequence: CASSRGQVVSNQPQHF. The CDR3 nucleotides read TGTGCCAGTAGTAGAGGACAGGTCGTCAGCAATCAGCCCCAGCATTTT.